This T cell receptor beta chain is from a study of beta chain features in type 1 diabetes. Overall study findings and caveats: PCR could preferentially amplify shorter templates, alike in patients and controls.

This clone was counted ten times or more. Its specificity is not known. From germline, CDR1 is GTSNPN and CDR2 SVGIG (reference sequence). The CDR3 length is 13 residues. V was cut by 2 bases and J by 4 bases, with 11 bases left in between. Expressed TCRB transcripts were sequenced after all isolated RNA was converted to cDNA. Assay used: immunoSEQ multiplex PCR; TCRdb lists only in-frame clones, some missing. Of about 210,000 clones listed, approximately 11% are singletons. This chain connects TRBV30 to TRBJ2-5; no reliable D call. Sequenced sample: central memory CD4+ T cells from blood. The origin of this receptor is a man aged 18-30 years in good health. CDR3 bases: TGTGCCTGGAGTCTTGATGTGATAGAGACCCAGTACTTC. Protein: CAWSLDVIETQYF.